Listed below are T cell receptor beta chains from one sample, sequenced in a study of glioma-infiltrating T cells. TCRdb reanalysed the multiplex PCR reads using MiXCR and keeps one entry per CDR3 protein. This table has roughly 42,000 distinct CDR3 sequences, more than 20% appearing once. Sequencing input: glioma tissue, nonneoplastic brain tissue, or PBMCs (not recorded which). These receptors all stem from a human donor with low-grade glioma or glioblastoma, undergoing nonglioma brain surgery, or in good health (not recorded which). CDR3s include the opening cysteine and the closing phenylalanine or tryptophan. The D gene is left open where the match is weak. Some rows have no size entry. The others give once, few or many, or a class for an expanded clone.

clone_size,v_call,d_call,j_call,cdr3_length,cdr3_nt,cdr3_aa
.,TRBV28,.,TRBJ2-1,14,TGTGTTAGCAATAAGGCCGGGACTGACAATGAGCAGTTCTTC,CVSNKAGTDNEQFF
many,TRBV20-1,.,TRBJ2-1,14,TGCAGTGCCGTCAGGGGGGGCGGTAGGAATGAGCAGTTCTTC,CSAVRGGGRNEQFF
many,TRBV12-3/TRBV12-4,.,TRBJ2-3,15,TGTGCCAGCAGTTTAGCGGCTACTAAAACAGATACGCAGTATTTT,CASSLAATKTDTQYF
many,TRBV2,.,TRBJ1-2,12,TGTGCCAGCAGTGACCCCGTCGGGGGCTACACCTTC,CASSDPVGGYTF
.,TRBV29-1,.,TRBJ2-2,14,TGCAGCGTTACACGGTCTCTTGGGGTCGGGGAGCTGTTTTTT,CSVTRSLGVGELFF
many,TRBV11-2,TRBD2,TRBJ2-1,14,TGTGCCAGCAGCTCCTCACGACTAGCAGATGAGCAGTTCTTC,CASSSSRLADEQFF
many,TRBV6-2/TRBV6-3,TRBD2,TRBJ2-1,18,TGTGCCAGCAGTTATTCCAGGACTAGCGGGGGTTCCTACAATGAACAGTTCTTC,CASSYSRTSGGSYNEQFF
.,TRBV12-3/TRBV12-4,.,TRBJ2-6,14,TGTGCCAGCACGCTCAACTCTGGGGCCAACGTCCTGACTTTC,CASTLNSGANVLTF
once,TRBV6-2/TRBV6-3,TRBD2,TRBJ2-3,16,TGTGCCAGCAGTTACTCAGGGACTAGCGGACCAGATACGCAGTATTTT,CASSYSGTSGPDTQYF
many,TRBV2,.,TRBJ1-3,15,TGTGCCAGCAGTGCCCGGACAGTAGCTGGAAACACCATATATTTT,CASSARTVAGNTIYF
.,TRBV27,.,TRBJ2-6,14,TGTGCCAGCAACACATACTCTGGGGCCGACGTCCTGACTTTC,CASNTYSGADVLTF
many,TRBV4-1,.,TRBJ1-5,14,TGCGCCAGCAGCCAAGGGTCCCAACTTCAGCCCCAGCATTTT,CASSQGSQLQPQHF
few,TRBV29-1,.,TRBJ2-3,13,TGCAGCGTTGAAAGGCCAGACACAGATACGCAGTATTTT,CSVERPDTDTQYF
many,TRBV19,.,TRBJ1-5,15,TGTGCCAGTAGTATATGGAGGGGGGAAAATCAGCCCCAGCATTTT,CASSIWRGENQPQHF
few,TRBV2,.,TRBJ2-5,15,TGTGCCAGCAGTGAAGCGACGGGGGTATGGGAGACCCAGTACTTC,CASSEATGVWETQYF
few,TRBV19,TRBD1,TRBJ2-2,16,TGTGCCAGTAGTTCGGGACAGGGGGCTGGGACCGGGGAGCTGTTTTTT,CASSSGQGAGTGELFF
many,TRBV15,TRBD2,TRBJ2-7,13,TGTGCCACCAGTAGGACTAGCACTGACGAGCAGTACTTC,CATSRTSTDEQYF
many,TRBV6-1,.,TRBJ1-3,15,TGTGCCAGCAGTTTAGGGGATCACTCTGGAAACACCATATATTTT,CASSLGDHSGNTIYF
many,TRBV5-1,TRBD1,TRBJ1-1,14,TGCGCCAGCAGCTTGGGGGGACAGGACACTGAAGCTTTCTTT,CASSLGGQDTEAFF
medium-sized,TRBV6-1,.,TRBJ2-1,14,TGTGCCAGCAGCCGCTCTGGCGGAGACAATGAGCAGTTCTTC,CASSRSGGDNEQFF
many,TRBV6-2/TRBV6-3,TRBD2,TRBJ2-3,14,TGTGCCAGTAGCACTAGCGGGCGCACAGATACGCAGTATTTT,CASSTSGRTDTQYF
.,TRBV13,TRBD1,TRBJ2-7,15,TGTGCCAGCAGCGCAGCCGGGACAGGGGTCCACGAGCAGTACTTC,CASSAAGTGVHEQYF
many,TRBV20-1,.,TRBJ2-3,15,TGCAGTGCTAGAATAGGCGGGGGCCCACTAGATACGCAGTATTTT,CSARIGGGPLDTQYF
many,TRBV12-3/TRBV12-4,.,TRBJ1-1,12,TGTGCCAGCAGCCGGTTGGGCACTGAAGCTTTCTTT,CASSRLGTEAFF
many,TRBV20-1,.,TRBJ2-7,14,TGCAGTGCTGGGGGTCCGGCGCTCGGGAACGAGCAGTACTTC,CSAGGPALGNEQYF
.,TRBV20-1,TRBD2,TRBJ2-3,15,TGCAGTGTTAGAGATCCAAGCGGGGCCGCAGATACGCAGTATTTT,CSVRDPSGAADTQYF
.,TRBV28,TRBD1,TRBJ2-7,14,TGTGCCAGCAACCTTGGGACAGGGGCCTACGAGCAGTACTTC,CASNLGTGAYEQYF
many,TRBV20-1,TRBD2,TRBJ2-7,14,TGCAGTGCTTCCCGGACTAGCGGGGCCTACGAGCAGTACTTC,CSASRTSGAYEQYF
many,TRBV2,.,TRBJ1-1,11,TGTGCCAGCGCCCCAGCGGGGGAGGCTTTCTTT,CASAPAGEAFF
.,TRBV5-1,.,TRBJ2-7,14,TGCGCCAGCAGCTTGCAAGGGTGGGCCTACGAGCAGTACTTC,CASSLQGWAYEQYF
many,TRBV28,.,TRBJ1-2,12,TGTGCCAGCGTGGGGACGGACTATGGCTACACCTTC,CASVGTDYGYTF
many,TRBV20-1,.,TRBJ1-1,13,TGCAGTGTTGTCCGGGGGCAGGGCACTGAAGCTTTCTTT,CSVVRGQGTEAFF
few,TRBV5-1,.,TRBJ1-5,15,TGCGCCACTACACACAGAGGGCGTTTGCATCAGCCCCAGCATTTT,CATTHRGRLHQPQHF
.,TRBV6-1,.,TRBJ2-3,15,TGTGTTAGCAGTCTCGTTCTAGCGAGCACAGATACGCAGTATTTT,CVSSLVLASTDTQYF
.,TRBV30,.,TRBJ2-3,15,TGTGCCTGGAGTGTACGACCACAACTCGGAGATACGCAGTATTTT,CAWSVRPQLGDTQYF
many,TRBV7-2,.,TRBJ2-5,15,TGTGCCAGCAGCTTAGTCGGGACTTTCCAAGAGACCCAGTACTTC,CASSLVGTFQETQYF
many,TRBV3-1,.,TRBJ1-2,13,TGTGCCAGCAGCCAGCGGAACCTCTATGGCTACACCTTC,CASSQRNLYGYTF
many,TRBV2,.,TRBJ1-1,15,TGTGCCAGCAGATCCCTCTGGGGGACGAACACTGAAGCTTTCTTT,CASRSLWGTNTEAFF
many,TRBV4-1,TRBD2,TRBJ2-1,14,TGCGCCAGCAGCCATCCGGGGGGAAACAATGAGCAGTTCTTC,CASSHPGGNNEQFF
many,TRBV20-1,.,TRBJ2-6,15,TGCAGTGCTAGAGAAGTGGGGTCTGGGGCCAACGTCCTGACTTTC,CSAREVGSGANVLTF
many,TRBV6-2/TRBV6-3,TRBD1,TRBJ2-7,14,TGTGCCAGCAGTTACTCGACGGGACAGGGGTCTTTATGCTTC,CASSYSTGQGSLCF
many,TRBV27,.,TRBJ2-5,12,TGTGCCAGCACCGGACCGGGGAGGACCCAGTACTTC,CASTGPGRTQYF
.,TRBV5-1,.,TRBJ2-2,15,TGCGCCAGCAGCCCAGGGGGGACAAGGGCCGGGGAGCTGTTTTTT,CASSPGGTRAGELFF
many,TRBV4-1,.,TRBJ2-1,13,TGCGCCAGCAGCCAAGATTTGGGTAGTGAGCAGTTCTTC,CASSQDLGSEQFF
many,TRBV7-2,TRBD2,TRBJ2-3,17,TGTGCCAGCTCGACTGTGGCTAGCGGTTATGGCACAGATACGCAGTATTTT,CASSTVASGYGTDTQYF
many,TRBV20-1,TRBD2,TRBJ2-3,14,TGCAGTGCTGGTAGTGTAGCGGGGGCAGATACGCAGTATTTT,CSAGSVAGADTQYF
.,TRBV7-6,.,TRBJ2-5,16,TGTGCCAGCAGCTTAGGCGAAGGGGATTTGCAAGAGACCCAGTACTTC,CASSLGEGDLQETQYF
.,TRBV5-1,.,TRBJ2-3,17,TGCGCCAGCAGCTTGGAGACAGACTACTGGGGCACAGATACGCAGTATTTT,CASSLETDYWGTDTQYF
.,TRBV5-1,TRBD2,TRBJ2-7,16,TGCGCCAGCAGCTTGGAATTAACTAGCGGACTCTACGAGCAGTACTTC,CASSLELTSGLYEQYF
many,TRBV7-9,.,TRBJ2-7,11,TGTGCCAGCAGCCTATTGAGAGAGCAGTACTTC,CASSLLREQYF
few,TRBV3-1,.,TRBJ1-1,12,TGTGCCAGCAGCCAGTGGGGTTTAGAAGCTTTCTTT,CASSQWGLEAFF
.,TRBV5-1,TRBD1,TRBJ2-2,17,TGCGCCAGCAGCTTCAGGACAGGGGAAAGAGGCACCGGGGAGCTGTTTTTT,CASSFRTGERGTGELFF
.,TRBV12-3/TRBV12-4,TRBD2,TRBJ2-7,16,TGTGCCAGCAGTTCCCCCGGACTAGCGGGGACTTACGAGCAGTACTTC,CASSSPGLAGTYEQYF